The clone carrying this T cell receptor beta chain was seen repeatedly, ten times or more. As yet, its antigen is unknown. Per germline, CDR1 MDHEN and CDR2 SYDVKM. V was pared by 5 bases and J by 9 bases, with 16 bases of the junction left unmatched. This CDR3 has 16 amino acids. The data were obtained in a study of regulatory T cells in long-lasting Graves disease. Overall study results and limits: Persistent Graves' cases showed lower TCR diversity than newly diagnosed cases.

Specified time point: newly diagnosed GD, antithyroid drugs for less than 3 months. PBMC RNA was the source of the TCR library. CDR3-region Arm-PCR and iRepertoire HTBI primers produced the TCR beta libraries. TCRdb called the multiplex PCR reads again in MiXCR, with one record for every CDR3 protein. The data hold about 620,000 distinct CDR3 sequences, with 16% observed a single time. The sample also formed part of further work on T cells in Graves' hyperthyroidism and ophthalmopathy. Turning to that study: Most clonotypes expanded in thyroid above 0.001 were likewise present in blood.

The chain joins TRBV28 to TRBJ2-1; 7 nucleotides match TRBD2. The sample was peripheral blood mononuclear cells (PBMCs), taken at new diagnosis, from a patient treated with antithyroid drugs. The TCR comes from a woman in her 30s with Graves disease. The CDR3 region has the DNA TGTGCCAGCAGTGGCACGCGAGGCGGGAGATCTGGTGAGCAGTTCTTC. It codes for CASSGTRGGRSGEQFF.